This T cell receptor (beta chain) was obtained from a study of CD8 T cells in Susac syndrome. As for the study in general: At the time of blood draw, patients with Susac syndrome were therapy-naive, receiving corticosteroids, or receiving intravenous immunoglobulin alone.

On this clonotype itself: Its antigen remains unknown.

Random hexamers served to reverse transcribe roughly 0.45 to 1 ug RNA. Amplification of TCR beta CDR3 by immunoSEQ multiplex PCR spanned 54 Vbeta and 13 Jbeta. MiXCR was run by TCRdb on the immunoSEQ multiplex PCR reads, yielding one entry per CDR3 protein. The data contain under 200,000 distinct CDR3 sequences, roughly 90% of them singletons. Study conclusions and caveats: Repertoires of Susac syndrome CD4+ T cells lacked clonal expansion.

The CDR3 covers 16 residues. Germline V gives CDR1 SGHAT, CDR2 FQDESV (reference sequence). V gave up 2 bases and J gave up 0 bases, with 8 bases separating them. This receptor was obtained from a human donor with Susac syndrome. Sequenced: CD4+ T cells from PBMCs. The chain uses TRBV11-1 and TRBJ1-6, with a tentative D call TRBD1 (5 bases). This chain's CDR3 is CASSLYRSSYNSPLHF. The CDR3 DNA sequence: TGTGCCAGCAGCTTATACAGGAGCTCCTATAATTCACCCCTCCACTTT.